The next 13 T cell receptor beta chains were all read from a single sample in a study of long-term antiretroviral therapy in people with HIV. Sequencing used immunoSEQ v3.0 at survey level. Repertoires were generated with immunoSEQ multiplex PCR, while TCRdb's copy carries only in-frame clones and drops some. The data show more than 35,000 clones, about 94% seen once. This sample comprised unsorted PBMCs, obtained 4.1 years after starting antiretroviral therapy. The receptors were gathered from a woman between 45 and 60 years old with HIV.

This rearrangement joins TRBV6-1 to TRBJ1-6; TRBD1 agrees at 9 bases. V lost 5 bases and J lost 8; bases outside the gene matches: 7. The CDR3 is 15 residues long. CDR1 is MNHNS, CDR2 SASEGT, per germline. The CDR3 coding sequence is TGTGCCAGCAGTCAAATGGGGACAGGGTATTCACCCCTCCACTTT. The encoded protein is CASSQMGTGYSPLHF.

The chain employs TRBV7-6 and TRBJ2-3, with 9 bases identical to TRBD1. Per germline, CDR1 SGHVS and CDR2 FNYEAQ. The junction had 6 bases not matched to a gene; V was cut back by 5 bases and J by 0 bases. The CDR3 totals 16 residues. Here the CDR3 reads CASSPGTGISTDTQYF. DNA for the CDR3: TGTGCCAGCAGCCCGGGGACAGGGATTAGCACAGATACGCAGTATTTT.

The chain has TRBV5-8 and TRBJ1-5; maybe TRBD1 (6 bases). Per the germline V gene, CDR1 is SGHTS and CDR2 is YDEGEE. V was cut by 4 bases and J by 6 bases, with 23 bases left in between. The CDR3 length is 17 residues. CDR3 bases: TGTGCCAGCAGCCCCCGCGCCTGGAACAGGGTGGGTCAGCCCCAGCATTTT. Translation gives CASSPRAWNRVGQPQHF.

A few counts support this clone. The rearrangement links TRBV2 to TRBJ1-5; unclear D gene. This CDR3 comprises 14 residues. Trimming stripped 4 bases from V and 4 bases from J, with 11 bases between. Germline CDR1 is SNHLY and CDR2 is FYNNEI. CDR3 protein: CASSVGKENQPQHF. CDR3 DNA sequence: TGTGCCAGCAGTGTTGGTAAAGAAAATCAGCCCCAGCATTTT. Drawing the rest from reference TRBV2 and TRBJ1-5, the complete variable domain is EPEVTQTPSHQVTQMGQEVILRCVPISNHLYFYWYRQILGQKVEFLVSFYNNEISEKSEIFDDQFSVERPDGSNFTLKIRSTKLEDSAMYFCASSVGKENQPQHFGDGTRLSIL.

The chain has TRBV7-9 and TRBJ2-5; the match to TRBD1 covers 10 bases. The V and J ends lost 5 bases and 4 bases, in that order; junction bases with no gene match: 16. The CDR3 runs to 18 residues. The germline gives CDR1 SEHNR, CDR2 FQNEAQ (reference sequence). This CDR3 reads CASSSRDRGIPYLETQYF. CDR3 DNA sequence: TGTGCCAGCAGCAGCCGGGACAGGGGAATTCCATATTTAGAGACCCAGTACTTC.

The chain recombines TRBV2 with TRBJ1-1; perhaps TRBD1 as D (5 bases). Trimming removed 5 bases at V and 4 bases at J, with 8 bases between. CDR3 length equals 12 residues. Germline loops: CDR1 SNHLY, CDR2 FYNNEI. CDR3 coding DNA: TGTGCCAGCAGTTTTAGGGGCACTGAAGCTTTCTTT. Its protein is CASSFRGTEAFF.

This chain connects TRBV2 to TRBJ2-5; TRBD2 agrees at 10 bases. Germline trimming cut 2 bases from V and 5 bases from J; bases unmatched to any gene: 5. The CDR3 loop spans 15 amino acids. Germline CDR1 reads SNHLY; CDR2 reads FYNNEI. CDR3 sequence (DNA): TGTGCCAGCAGTGAAAAGCGGGGGGGCCTTGAGACCCAGTACTTC. Protein sequence: CASSEKRGGLETQYF.

The V gene is TRBV5-1, the J gene TRBJ2-3; 9 positions agree with TRBD2. This CDR3 is built from 16 residues. The V segment lost 4 bases and the J segment 1 base; nucleotides outside the gene matches: 7. Looked up from germline, CDR1 is SGHRS and CDR2 is YFSETQ. The CDR3 here is CASSVISGGRTDTQYF. The CDR3 nucleotides read TGCGCCAGCAGCGTGATTAGCGGGGGACGCACAGATACGCAGTATTTT.

This sequence joins TRBV7-2 and TRBJ1-2; D is undetermined. V gave up 5 bases and J gave up 5 bases, with 6 bases separating them. This CDR3 has 11 amino acids. Germline V CDR1 and CDR2: SGHTA, FQGNSA. CDR3 nucleotide sequence: TGTGCCAGCAGCCGGGAATATGGCTACACCTTC. It codes for CASSREYGYTF. Filled out from reference TRBV7-2 and TRBJ1-2, the complete variable domain reads GAGVSQSPSNKVTEKGKDVELRCDPISGHTALYWYRQSLGQGLEFLIYFQGNSAPDKSGLPSDRFSAERTGGSVSTLTIQRTQQEDSAVYLCASSREYGYTFGSGTRLTVV.

Only a few counts were recorded for this clone. This chain joins TRBV6-5 and TRBJ2-7; either TRBD1 or TRBD2 may fit D (5 bases each). Per germline, CDR1 MNHEY and CDR2 SVGAGI. Trimming removed 6 bases at V and 2 bases at J, with 14 bases between. The CDR3 length is 14 residues. The CDR3 bases are TGTGCCAGCAGCCAGGACGGGACCGCCTACGAGCAGTACTTC. This sequence encodes CASSQDGTAYEQYF.

The chain uses TRBV9 and TRBJ1-1; D is unclear. The germline V gene encodes CDR1 SGDLS and CDR2 YYNGEE. Trimming pared 4 bases from V and 1 base from J, leaving 14 bases between. The CDR3 has 15 residues. CDR3 nucleotide sequence: TGTGCCAGCAGCCCAATCCTAGGCCGGAACACTGAAGCTTTCTTT. As protein: CASSPILGRNTEAFF.

V and J are TRBV4-1 and TRBJ1-4; no firm D call. CDR1 MGHRA and CDR2 YSYEKL come from the germline V gene. The CDR3 consists of 15 residues. V was pared by 0 bases and J by 8 bases, with 13 bases between. The CDR3 spells CASSQETAAVEKLFF. CDR3 nucleotide sequence: TGCGCCAGCAGCCAAGAAACGGCGGCCGTCGAAAAACTGTTTTTT.

This chain connects TRBV5-8 to TRBJ1-1; 9 positions match TRBD1. The J segment lost 2 bases and the V segment lost 0 bases, leaving 8 bases of the junction unmatched. The CDR3 contains 17 residues. CDR1 SGHTS and CDR2 YDEGEE come from the germline V gene. Here the CDR3 reads CASSLAWTGATNTEAFF. Here the CDR3 DNA reads TGTGCCAGCAGCTTGGCTTGGACAGGGGCGACAAACACTGAAGCTTTCTTT.